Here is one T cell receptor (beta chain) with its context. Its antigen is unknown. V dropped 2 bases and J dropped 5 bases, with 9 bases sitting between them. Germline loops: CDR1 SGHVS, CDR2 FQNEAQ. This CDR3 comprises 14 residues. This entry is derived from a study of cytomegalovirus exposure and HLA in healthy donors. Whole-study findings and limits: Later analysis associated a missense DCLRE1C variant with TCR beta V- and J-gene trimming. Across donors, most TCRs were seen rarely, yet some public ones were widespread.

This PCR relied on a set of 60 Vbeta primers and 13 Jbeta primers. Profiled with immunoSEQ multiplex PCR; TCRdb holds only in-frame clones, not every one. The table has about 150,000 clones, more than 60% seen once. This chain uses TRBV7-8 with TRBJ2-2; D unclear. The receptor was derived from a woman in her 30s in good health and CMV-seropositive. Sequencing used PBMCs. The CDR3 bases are TGTGCCAGCAGCTTACGACTTCGGACCGGGGAGCTGTTTTTT. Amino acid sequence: CASSLRLRTGELFF.